This TCR beta chain appears in the sequencing data of a study of T cell responses to AZD1222 COVID-19 vaccine. Regarding this clone: Its cognate antigen is unknown.

V lost 1 base, J lost 4 bases, and 8 bases lay in between. This CDR3 is built from 14 residues. CDR1 SNHLY and CDR2 FYNNEI come from the germline V gene. Some clones are missing from TCRdb's copy, which holds only in-frame ones; the method was immunoSEQ multiplex PCR. The top ten clones hold roughly 3.2% of a sample with about 80,000 clones, around 85% of them seen once. The study, taken as a whole, reports: Repertoire samples came only from after the peak T cell response. The study identified only five or six AZD1222 recipients as seropositive at baseline. Clonal diversity was possibly underestimated, and white British individuals and females predominated among donors. Receipt of two AZD1222 doses was followed by a rise in Spike-specific TCR breadth and depth.

The sample in question was peripheral blood, obtained 28 days after the second AZD1222 dose. This TCR came from an adult who received the AZD1222 COVID-19 vaccine. The V and J genes are TRBV2 and TRBJ1-5, with D perhaps TRBD1 (5 bases). The CDR3 is CASSEEGVNQPQHF. The CDR3 region has the DNA TGTGCCAGCAGTGAAGAAGGGGTAAATCAGCCCCAGCATTTT. The whole variable domain, remainder taken from reference TRBV2 and TRBJ1-5, is EPEVTQTPSHQVTQMGQEVILRCVPISNHLYFYWYRQILGQKVEFLVSFYNNEISEKSEIFDDQFSVERPDGSNFTLKIRSTKLEDSAMYFCASSEEGVNQPQHFGDGTRLSIL.